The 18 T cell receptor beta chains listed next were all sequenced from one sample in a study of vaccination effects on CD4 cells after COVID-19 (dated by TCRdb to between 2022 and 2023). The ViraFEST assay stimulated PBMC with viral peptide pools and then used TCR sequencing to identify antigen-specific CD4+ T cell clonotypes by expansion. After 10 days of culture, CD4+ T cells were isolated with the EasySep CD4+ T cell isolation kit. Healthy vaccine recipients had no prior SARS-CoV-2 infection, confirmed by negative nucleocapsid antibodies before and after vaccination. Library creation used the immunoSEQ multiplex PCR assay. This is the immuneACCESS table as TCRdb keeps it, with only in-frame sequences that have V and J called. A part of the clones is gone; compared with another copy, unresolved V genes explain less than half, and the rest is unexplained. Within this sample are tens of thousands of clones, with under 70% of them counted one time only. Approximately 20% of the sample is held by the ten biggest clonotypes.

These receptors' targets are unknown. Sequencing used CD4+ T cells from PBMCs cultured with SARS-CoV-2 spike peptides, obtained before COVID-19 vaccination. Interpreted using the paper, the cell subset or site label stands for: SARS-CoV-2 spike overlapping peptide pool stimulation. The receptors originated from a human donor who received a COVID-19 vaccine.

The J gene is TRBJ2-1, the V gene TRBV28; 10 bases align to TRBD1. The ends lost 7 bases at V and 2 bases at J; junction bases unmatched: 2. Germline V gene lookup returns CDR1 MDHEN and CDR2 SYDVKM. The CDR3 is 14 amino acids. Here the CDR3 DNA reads TGTGCCAGCATTGGACAGGGGGCCTACAATGAGCAGTTCTTC. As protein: CASIGQGAYNEQFF. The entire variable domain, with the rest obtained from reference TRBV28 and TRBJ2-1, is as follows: DVKVTQSSRYLVKRTGEKVFLECVQDMDHENMFWYRQDPGLGLRLIYFSYDVKMKEKGDIPEGYSVSREKKERFSLILESASTNQTSMYLCASIGQGAYNEQFFGPGTRLTVL.

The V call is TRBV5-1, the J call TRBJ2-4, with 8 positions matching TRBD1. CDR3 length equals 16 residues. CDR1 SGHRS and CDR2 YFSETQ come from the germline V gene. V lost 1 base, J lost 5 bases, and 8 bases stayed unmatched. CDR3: CASSLFQGAGENIQYF. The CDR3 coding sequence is TGCGCCAGCAGCTTGTTTCAGGGGGCGGGCGAAAACATTCAGTACTTC.

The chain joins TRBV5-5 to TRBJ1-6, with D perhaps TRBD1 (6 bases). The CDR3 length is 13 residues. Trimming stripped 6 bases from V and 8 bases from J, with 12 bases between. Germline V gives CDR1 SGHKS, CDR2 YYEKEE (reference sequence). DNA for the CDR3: TGTGCCAGCATCGAGGACAGTTATTCACCCCTCCACTTT. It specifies CASIEDSYSPLHF.

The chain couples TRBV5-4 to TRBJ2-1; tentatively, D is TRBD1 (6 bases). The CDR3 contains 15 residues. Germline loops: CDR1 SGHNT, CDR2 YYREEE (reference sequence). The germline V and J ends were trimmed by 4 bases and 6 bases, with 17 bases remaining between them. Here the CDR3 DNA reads TGTGCCAGCAGCCCGAGGGGGTCTTTTGGCAATGAGCAGTTCTTC. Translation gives CASSPRGSFGNEQFF.

The CDR3 coding sequence is TGTGCCAGCAGCTTCACCGCTAGCCCTACGCAGTATTTT. Its protein product is CASSFTASPTQYF. The chain joins TRBV5-6 to TRBJ2-3; D possibly corresponds to TRBD2 (5 bases). The V gene lost 2 bases and the J gene lost 8 bases, with 12 bases spanning the gap. The V gene's germline CDR1 is SGHDT and CDR2 YYEEEE. The CDR3 sequence is 13 residues long. Full variable domain (outside the CDR3, taken from reference TRBV5-6 and TRBJ2-3): DAGVTQSPTHLIKTRGQQVTLRCSPKSGHDTVSWYQQALGQGPQFIFQYYEEEERQRGNFPDRFSGHQFPNYSSELNVNALLLGDSALYLCASSFTASPTQYFGPGTRLTVL.

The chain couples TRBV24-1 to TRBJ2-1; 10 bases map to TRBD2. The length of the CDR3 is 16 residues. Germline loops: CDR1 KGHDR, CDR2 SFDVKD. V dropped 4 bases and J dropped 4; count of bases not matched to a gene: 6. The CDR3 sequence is CATSDTGTSVYNEQFF. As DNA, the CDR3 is TGTGCCACCAGTGACACCGGGACTAGCGTTTACAATGAGCAGTTCTTC.

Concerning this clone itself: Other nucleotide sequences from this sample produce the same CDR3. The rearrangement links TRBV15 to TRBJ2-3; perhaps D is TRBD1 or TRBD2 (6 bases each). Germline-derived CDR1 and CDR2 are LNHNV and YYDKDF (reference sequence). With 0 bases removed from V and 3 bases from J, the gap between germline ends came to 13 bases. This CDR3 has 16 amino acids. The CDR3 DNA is TGTGCCACCAGCAGAGATACGGGGGCAAGGACAGATACGCAGTATTTT. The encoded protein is CATSRDTGARTDTQYF.

The CDR3 is CASSPIMGRSRNTEAFF. CDR3 coding DNA: TGTGCCAGCAGCCCAATAATGGGGAGGAGTCGGAACACTGAAGCTTTCTTT. The rearrangement links TRBV7-9 to TRBJ1-1; no definite D call. The CDR3 loop spans 17 amino acids. V gave up 5 bases and J gave up 1 base, with 20 bases separating them. CDR1 is SEHNR, CDR2 FQNEAQ, per germline (reference sequence). The full variable domain, rest sourced from reference TRBV7-9 and TRBJ1-1, is DTGVSQNPRHKITKRGQNVTFRCDPISEHNRLYWYRQTLGQGPEFLTYFQNEAQLEKSRLLSDRFSAERPKGSFSTLEIQRTEQGDSAMYLCASSPIMGRSRNTEAFFGQGTRLTVV.

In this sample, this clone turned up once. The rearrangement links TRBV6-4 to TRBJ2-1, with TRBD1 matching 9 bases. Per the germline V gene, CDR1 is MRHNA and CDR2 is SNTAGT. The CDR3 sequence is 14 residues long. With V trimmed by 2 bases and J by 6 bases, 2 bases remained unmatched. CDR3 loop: CASSDPGQGNEQFF. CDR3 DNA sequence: TGTGCCAGCAGTGACCCGGGACAGGGCAATGAGCAGTTCTTC.

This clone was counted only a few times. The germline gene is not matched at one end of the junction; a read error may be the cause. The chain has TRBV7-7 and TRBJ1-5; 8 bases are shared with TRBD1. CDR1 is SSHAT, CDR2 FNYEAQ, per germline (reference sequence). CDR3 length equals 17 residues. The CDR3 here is CASSLTTGVSRHQPQHF. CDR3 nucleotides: TGTGCTAGCAGCTTAACGACAGGGGTTTCGAGGCATCAGCCCCAGCATTTT.

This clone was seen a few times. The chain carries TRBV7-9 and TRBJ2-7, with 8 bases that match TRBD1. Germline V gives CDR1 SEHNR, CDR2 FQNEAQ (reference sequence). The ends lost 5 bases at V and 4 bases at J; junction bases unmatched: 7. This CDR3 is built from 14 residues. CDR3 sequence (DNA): TGTGCCAGCAGCCCACGGACAGGGCAGTACGAGCAGTACTTC. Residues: CASSPRTGQYEQYF.

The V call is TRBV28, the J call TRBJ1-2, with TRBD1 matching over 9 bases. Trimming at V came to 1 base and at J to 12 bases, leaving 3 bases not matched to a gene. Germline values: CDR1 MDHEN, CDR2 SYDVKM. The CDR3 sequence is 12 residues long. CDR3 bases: TGTGCCAGCAGTTTATCACAGGGGGCGAACACCTTC. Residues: CASSLSQGANTF.

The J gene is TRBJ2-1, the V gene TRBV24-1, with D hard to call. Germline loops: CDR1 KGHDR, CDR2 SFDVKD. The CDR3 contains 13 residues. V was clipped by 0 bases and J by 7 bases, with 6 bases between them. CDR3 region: CATSDLRPNEQFF. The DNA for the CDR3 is TGTGCCACCAGTGATTTGCGGCCTAATGAGCAGTTCTTC.

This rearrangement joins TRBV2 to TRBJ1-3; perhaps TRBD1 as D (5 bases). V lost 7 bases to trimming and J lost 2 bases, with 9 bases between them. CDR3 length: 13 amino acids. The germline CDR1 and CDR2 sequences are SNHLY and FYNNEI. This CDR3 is CASNRDPGNTIYF. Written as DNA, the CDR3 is TGTGCCAGCAACCGGGACCCTGGAAACACCATATATTTT.

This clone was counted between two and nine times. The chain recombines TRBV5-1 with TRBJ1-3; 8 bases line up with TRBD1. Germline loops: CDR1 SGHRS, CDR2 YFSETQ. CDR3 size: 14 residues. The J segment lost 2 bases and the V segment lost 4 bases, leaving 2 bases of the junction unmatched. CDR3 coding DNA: TGCGCCAGCAGCGGGGGACAGGCTGGAAACACCATATATTTT. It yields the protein CASSGGQAGNTIYF.

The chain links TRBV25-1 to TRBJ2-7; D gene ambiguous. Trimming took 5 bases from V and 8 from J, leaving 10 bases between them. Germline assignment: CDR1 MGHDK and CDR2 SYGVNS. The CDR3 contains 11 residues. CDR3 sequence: CASSLRTKQYF. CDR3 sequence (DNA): TGTGCCAGCAGTCTCAGGACGAAGCAGTACTTC.

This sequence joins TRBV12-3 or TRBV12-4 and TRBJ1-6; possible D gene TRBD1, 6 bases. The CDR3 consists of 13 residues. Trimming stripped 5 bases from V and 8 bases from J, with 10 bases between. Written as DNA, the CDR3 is TGTGCCAGCAGTCCCAACAGGGATTCACCCCTCCACTTT. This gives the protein CASSPNRDSPLHF.

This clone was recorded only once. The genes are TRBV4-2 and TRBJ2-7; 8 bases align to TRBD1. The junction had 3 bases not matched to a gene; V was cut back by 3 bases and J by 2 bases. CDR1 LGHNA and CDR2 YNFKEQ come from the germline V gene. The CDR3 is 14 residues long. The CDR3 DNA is TGTGCCAGCAGCCAGTCAGGGGGCACCTACGAGCAGTACTTC. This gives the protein CASSQSGGTYEQYF.